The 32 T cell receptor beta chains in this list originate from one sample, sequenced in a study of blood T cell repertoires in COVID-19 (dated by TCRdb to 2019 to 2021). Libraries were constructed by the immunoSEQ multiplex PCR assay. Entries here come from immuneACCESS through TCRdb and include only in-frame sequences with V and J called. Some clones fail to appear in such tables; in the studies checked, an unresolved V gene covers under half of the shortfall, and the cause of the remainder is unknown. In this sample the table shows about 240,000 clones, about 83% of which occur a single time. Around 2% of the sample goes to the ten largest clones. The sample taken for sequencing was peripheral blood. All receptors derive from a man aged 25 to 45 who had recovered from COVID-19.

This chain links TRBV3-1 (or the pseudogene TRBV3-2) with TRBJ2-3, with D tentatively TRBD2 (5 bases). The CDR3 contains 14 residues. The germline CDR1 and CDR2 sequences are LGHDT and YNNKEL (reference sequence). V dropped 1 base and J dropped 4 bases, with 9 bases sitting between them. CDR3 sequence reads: CASSQVDSADTQYF. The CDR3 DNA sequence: TGTGCCAGCAGCCAAGTGGATAGCGCAGATACGCAGTATTTT.

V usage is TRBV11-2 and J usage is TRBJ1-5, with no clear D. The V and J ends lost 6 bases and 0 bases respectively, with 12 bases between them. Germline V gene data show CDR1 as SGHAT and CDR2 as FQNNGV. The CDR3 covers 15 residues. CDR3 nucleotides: TGTGCCAGCAGTCGGGGAGGAGATAGCAATCAGCCCCAGCATTTT. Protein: CASSRGGDSNQPQHF.

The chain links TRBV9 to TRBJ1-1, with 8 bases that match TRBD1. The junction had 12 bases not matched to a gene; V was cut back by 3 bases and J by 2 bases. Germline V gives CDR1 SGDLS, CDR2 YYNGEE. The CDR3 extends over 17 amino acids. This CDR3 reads CASSAPTGEGVNTEAFF. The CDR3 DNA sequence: TGTGCCAGCAGCGCCCCGACAGGGGAGGGGGTAAACACTGAAGCTTTCTTT. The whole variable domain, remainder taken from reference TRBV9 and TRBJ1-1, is DSGVTQTPKHLITATGQRVTLRCSPRSGDLSVYWYQQSLDQGLQFLIQYYNGEERAKGNILERFSAQQFPDLHSELNLSSLELGDSALYFCASSAPTGEGVNTEAFFGQGTRLTVV.

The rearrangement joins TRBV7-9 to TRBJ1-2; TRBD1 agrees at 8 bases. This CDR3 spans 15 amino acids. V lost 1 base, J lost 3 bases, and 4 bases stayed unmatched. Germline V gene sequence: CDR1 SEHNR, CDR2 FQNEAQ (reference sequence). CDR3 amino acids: CASSLGTGWDYGYTF. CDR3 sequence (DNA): TGTGCCAGCAGCTTAGGGACAGGGTGGGACTATGGCTACACCTTC.

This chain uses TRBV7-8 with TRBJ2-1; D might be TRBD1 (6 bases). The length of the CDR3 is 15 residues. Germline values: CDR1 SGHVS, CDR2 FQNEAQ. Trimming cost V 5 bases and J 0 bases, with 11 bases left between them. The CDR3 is CASSDGQSSYNEQFF. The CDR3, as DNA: TGTGCCAGCAGCGATGGACAGAGCTCCTACAATGAGCAGTTCTTC.

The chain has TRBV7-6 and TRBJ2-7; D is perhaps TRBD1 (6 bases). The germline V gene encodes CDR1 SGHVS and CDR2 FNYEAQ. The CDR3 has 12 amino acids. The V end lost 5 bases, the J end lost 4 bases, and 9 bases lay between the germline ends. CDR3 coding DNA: TGTGCCAGCAGCCGCCAGGGGTACGAGCAGTACTTC. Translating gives CASSRQGYEQYF.

The CDR3 protein is CASRDRGLYGYTF. DNA for the CDR3: TGTGCCAGCAGGGACAGGGGGCTATATGGCTACACCTTC. This sequence joins TRBV2 and TRBJ1-2; 11 nucleotides align to TRBD1. The CDR3 runs to 13 residues. Germline CDR1 is SNHLY and CDR2 is FYNNEI. The V segment lost 6 bases and the J segment 5 bases; nucleotides outside the gene matches: 2.

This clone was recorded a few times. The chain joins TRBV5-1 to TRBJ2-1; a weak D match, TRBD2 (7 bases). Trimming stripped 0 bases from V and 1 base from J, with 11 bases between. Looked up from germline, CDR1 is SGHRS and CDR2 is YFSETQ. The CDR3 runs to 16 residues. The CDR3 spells CASSLVGGVSYNEQFF. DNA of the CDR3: TGCGCCAGCAGCTTGGTAGGGGGGGTTTCCTACAATGAGCAGTTCTTC.

Written as DNA, the CDR3 is TGTGCCAGTAGTCTTTGGGCAGGGGATCAGCCCCAGCATTTT. Translation gives CASSLWAGDQPQHF. The gene calls are TRBV19 and TRBJ1-5, with D tentatively TRBD1 (6 bases). The CDR3 has 14 amino acids. Trimming removed 5 bases at V and 5 bases at J, with 13 bases between. From germline, CDR1 is LNHDA and CDR2 SQIVND (reference sequence).

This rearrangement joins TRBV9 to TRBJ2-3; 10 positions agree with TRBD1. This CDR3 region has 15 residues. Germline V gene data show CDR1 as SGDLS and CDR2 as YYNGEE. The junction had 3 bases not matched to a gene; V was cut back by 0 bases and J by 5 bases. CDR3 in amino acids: CASSVVGQGLDTQYF. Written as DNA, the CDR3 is TGTGCCAGCAGCGTAGTGGGACAGGGGTTAGATACGCAGTATTTT.

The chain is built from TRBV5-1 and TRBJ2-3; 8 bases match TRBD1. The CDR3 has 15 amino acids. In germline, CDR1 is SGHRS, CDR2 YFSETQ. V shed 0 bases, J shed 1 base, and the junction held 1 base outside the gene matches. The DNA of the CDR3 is TGCGCCAGCAGCTTGGCGACAGGGGGCACAGATACGCAGTATTTT. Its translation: CASSLATGGTDTQYF.

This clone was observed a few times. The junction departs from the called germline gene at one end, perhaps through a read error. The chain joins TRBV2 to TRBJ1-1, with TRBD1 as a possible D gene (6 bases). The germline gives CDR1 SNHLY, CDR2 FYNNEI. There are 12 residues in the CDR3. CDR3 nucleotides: TGTGCCGGCAGGGGAGGGAACACTGAAGCTTTCTTT. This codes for CAGRGGNTEAFF.

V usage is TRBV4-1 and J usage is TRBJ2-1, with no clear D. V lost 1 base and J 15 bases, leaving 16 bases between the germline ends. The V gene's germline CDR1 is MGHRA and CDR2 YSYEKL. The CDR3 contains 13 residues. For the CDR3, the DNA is TGCGCCAGCAGCCAAGCTTCACTCCAAGCCCCGTTCTTC. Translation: CASSQASLQAPFF.

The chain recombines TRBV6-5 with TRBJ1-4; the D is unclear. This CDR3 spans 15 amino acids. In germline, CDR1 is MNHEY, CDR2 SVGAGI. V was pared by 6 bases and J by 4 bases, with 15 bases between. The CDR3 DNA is TGTGCCAGCAGCCGCGGGGATAGGTTTAATGAAAAACTGTTTTTT. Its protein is CASSRGDRFNEKLFF.

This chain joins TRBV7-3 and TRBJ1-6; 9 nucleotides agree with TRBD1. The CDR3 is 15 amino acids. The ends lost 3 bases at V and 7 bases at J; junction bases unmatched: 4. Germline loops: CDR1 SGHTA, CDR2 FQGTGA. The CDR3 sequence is CASSLDRGANSPLHF. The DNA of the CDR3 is TGTGCCAGCAGCTTGGACAGGGGCGCCAATTCACCCCTCCACTTT.

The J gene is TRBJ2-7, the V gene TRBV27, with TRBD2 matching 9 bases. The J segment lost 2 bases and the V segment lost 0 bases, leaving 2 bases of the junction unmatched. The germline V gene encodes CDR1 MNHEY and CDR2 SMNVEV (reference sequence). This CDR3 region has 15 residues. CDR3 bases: TGTGCCAGCAGTTTATCTAGCGGGGGCCCCTACGAGCAGTACGTC. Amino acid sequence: CASSLSSGGPYEQYV.

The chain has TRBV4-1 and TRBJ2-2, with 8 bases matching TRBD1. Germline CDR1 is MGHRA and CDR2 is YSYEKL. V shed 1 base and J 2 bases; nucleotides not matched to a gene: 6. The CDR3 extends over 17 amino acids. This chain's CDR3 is CASSQAPDRVNTGELFF. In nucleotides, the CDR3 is TGCGCCAGCAGCCAAGCCCCGGACAGGGTTAACACCGGGGAGCTGTTTTTT.

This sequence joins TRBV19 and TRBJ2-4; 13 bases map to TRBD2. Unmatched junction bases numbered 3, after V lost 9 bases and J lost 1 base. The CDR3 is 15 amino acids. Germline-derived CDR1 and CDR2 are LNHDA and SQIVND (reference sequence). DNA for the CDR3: TGTGCCAGCGGGACTAGCGGGAATGCCAAAAACATTCAGTACTTC. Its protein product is CASGTSGNAKNIQYF.

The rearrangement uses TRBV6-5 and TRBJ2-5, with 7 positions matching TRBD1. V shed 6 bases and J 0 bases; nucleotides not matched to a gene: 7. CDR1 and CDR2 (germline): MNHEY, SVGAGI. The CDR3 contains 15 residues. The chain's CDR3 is CASRDWDSYQETQYF. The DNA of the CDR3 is TGTGCCAGCAGGGATTGGGACAGTTACCAAGAGACCCAGTACTTC.

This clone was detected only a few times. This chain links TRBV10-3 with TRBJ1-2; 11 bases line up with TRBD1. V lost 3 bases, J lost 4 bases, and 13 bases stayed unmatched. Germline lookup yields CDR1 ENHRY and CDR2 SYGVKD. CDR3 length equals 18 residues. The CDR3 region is CAISEPPRTGGLTYGYTF. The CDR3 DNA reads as TGTGCCATCAGTGAACCCCCAAGGACAGGGGGCCTAACCTATGGCTACACCTTC.

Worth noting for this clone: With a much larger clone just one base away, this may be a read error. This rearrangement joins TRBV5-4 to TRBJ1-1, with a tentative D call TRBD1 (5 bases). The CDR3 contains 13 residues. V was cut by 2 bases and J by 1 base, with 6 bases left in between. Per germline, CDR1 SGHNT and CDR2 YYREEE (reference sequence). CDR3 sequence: CASSFGGNTEAFF. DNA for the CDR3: TGTGCCAGCAGCTTCGGGGGGAACACTGAAGCTTTCTTT.

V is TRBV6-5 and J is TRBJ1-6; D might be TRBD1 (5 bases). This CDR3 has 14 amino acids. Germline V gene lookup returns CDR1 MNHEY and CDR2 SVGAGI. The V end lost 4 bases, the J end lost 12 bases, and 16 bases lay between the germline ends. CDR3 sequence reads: CASSSERGGRPLHF. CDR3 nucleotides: TGTGCCAGCAGTTCCGAAAGGGGAGGTCGACCCCTCCACTTT.

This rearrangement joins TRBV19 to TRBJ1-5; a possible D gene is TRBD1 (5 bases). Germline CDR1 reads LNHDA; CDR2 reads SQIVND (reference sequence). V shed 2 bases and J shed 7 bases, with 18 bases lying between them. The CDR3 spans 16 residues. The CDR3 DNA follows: TGTGCCAGTAGTATAATCCCGTCGGCAGGGCAACAGCCCCAGCATTTT. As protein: CASSIIPSAGQQPQHF.

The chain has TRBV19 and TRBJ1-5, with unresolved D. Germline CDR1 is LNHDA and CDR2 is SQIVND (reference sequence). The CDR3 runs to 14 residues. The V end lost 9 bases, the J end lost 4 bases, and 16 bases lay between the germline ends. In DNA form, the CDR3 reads TGTGCCAGCGCTCCAAAAGCCCTAAATCAGCCCCAGCATTTT. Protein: CASAPKALNQPQHF.

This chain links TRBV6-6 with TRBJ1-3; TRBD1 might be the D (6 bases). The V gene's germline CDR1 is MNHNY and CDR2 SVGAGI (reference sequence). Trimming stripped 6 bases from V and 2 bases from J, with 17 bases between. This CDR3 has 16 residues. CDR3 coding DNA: TGTGCCAGCAGCAAACAGGGAGAGGGGCCTGGAAACACCATATATTTT. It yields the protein CASSKQGEGPGNTIYF.

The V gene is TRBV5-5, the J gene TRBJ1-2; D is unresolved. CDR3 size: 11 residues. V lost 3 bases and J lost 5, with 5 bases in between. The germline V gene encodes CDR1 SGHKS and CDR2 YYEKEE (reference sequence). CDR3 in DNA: TGTGCCAGCAGCTCGCAGTATGGCTACACCTTC. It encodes CASSSQYGYTF.

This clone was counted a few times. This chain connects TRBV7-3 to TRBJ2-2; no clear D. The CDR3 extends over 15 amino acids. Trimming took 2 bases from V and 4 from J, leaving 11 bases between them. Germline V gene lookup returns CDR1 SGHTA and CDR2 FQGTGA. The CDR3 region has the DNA TGTGCCAGCAGCTTAGGTGGGCTCGGCACCGGGGAGCTGTTTTTT. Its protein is CASSLGGLGTGELFF.

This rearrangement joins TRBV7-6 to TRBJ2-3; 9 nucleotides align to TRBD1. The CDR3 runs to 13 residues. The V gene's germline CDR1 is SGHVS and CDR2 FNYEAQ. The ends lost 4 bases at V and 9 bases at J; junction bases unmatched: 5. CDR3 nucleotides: TGTGCCAGCAGCTCCGGACAGGGGCCAACGCAGTATTTT. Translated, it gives CASSSGQGPTQYF.

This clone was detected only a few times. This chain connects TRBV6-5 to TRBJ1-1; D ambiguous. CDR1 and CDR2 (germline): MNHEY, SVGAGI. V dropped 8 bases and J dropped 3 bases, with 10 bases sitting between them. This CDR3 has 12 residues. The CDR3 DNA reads TGTGCCAGCGGAGAGAGATACACTGAAGCTTTCTTT. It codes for CASGERYTEAFF.

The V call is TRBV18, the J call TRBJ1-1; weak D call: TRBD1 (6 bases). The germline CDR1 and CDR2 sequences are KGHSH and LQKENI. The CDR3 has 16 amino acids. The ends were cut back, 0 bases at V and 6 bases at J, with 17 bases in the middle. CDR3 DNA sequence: TGTGCCAGCTCACCACCGTATGGGGGCGAGGGCGCTGAAGCTTTCTTT. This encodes CASSPPYGGEGAEAFF.

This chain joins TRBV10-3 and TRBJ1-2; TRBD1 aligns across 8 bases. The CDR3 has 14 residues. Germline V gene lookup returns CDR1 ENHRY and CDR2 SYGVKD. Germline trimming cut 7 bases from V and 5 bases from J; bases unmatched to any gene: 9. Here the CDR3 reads CAIKTGTGDYGYTF. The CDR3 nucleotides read TGTGCCATCAAAACCGGGACAGGTGATTATGGCTACACCTTC.

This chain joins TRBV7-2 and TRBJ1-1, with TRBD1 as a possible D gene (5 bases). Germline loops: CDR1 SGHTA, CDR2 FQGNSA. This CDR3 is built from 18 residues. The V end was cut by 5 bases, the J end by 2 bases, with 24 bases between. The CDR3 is CASSPGGVQGLLNTEAFF. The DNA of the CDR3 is TGTGCCAGCAGCCCGGGAGGGGTCCAGGGCCTACTAAACACTGAAGCTTTCTTT.